This T cell receptor beta chain was observed in a study of blood T cell repertoires in COVID-19. Study-level background: Sources were T cells, B-cell-depleted T cells, or PBMCs; the material itself was cDNA or gDNA.

Original handling: Amplification of reference gene primers was used by the study to estimate nucleated cell counts. Assay: immunoSEQ multiplex PCR; the TCRdb copy retains only in-frame clones and omits some. The V and J calls and the clone size are those of that table, but D and trimming were determined from the DNA. Among fewer than 350,000 clones listed, 85% were seen once. Participants spanned ages about 18 to 100 years and resided in 20 to 25 US areas. Assignments of participants to cohorts depended upon their own reported clinical history. This CDR3 has 13 residues. Germline CDR1 is MNHEY and CDR2 is SVGAGI. The V end was cut by 10 bases, the J end by 5 bases, with 17 bases between.

The clonotype was recovered from a woman in her 30s who had been exposed to COVID-19. The chain is built from TRBV6-5 and TRBJ1-2; D is ambiguous. Sequencing was done on a sample of PBMCs or T cells enriched from blood (not recorded which). The CDR3 protein is CATSFSRVYGYTF. The CDR3 DNA is TGTGCCACCTCATTCAGCCGGGTTTATGGCTACACCTTC.